The 26 T cell receptor beta chains presented below share a single source sample, sequenced in a study of cytomegalovirus exposure and HLA in healthy donors. PCR used 60 Vbeta primers and 13 Jbeta primers. Assay: immunoSEQ multiplex PCR; the TCRdb copy retains only in-frame clones and omits some. The sample holds around 100,000 clones, approximately 72% seen once. The sample consisted of PBMCs. The receptors here all came from a woman in her forties or fifties in good health and CMV-seronegative.

V usage is TRBV10-3 and J usage is TRBJ2-7; 7 nucleotides align to TRBD2. This CDR3 has 15 amino acids. Germline V lookup: CDR1 ENHRY, CDR2 SYGVKD. V dropped 8 bases and J dropped 0; count of bases not matched to a gene: 10. The CDR3 coding sequence is TGTGCCATCGGGGGGAGGGCGATTAGCTCCTACGAGCAGTACTTC. This sequence encodes CAIGGRAISSYEQYF.

This sequence joins TRBV5-4 and TRBJ2-1, with TRBD2 matching over 7 bases. The CDR3 totals 14 residues. CDR1 and CDR2 from the germline V gene are SGHNT and YYREEE (reference sequence). J lost 10 bases, V lost 4 bases, and 11 bases had no gene match. CDR3 sequence (DNA): TGTGCCAGCAGCCCGACATTAGCGGGTGAGGAGCAGTTCTTC. It specifies CASSPTLAGEEQFF.

This chain joins TRBV5-1 and TRBJ1-1; D is perhaps TRBD1 (5 bases). Germline CDR1 SGHRS, CDR2 YFSETQ. The CDR3 is 11 amino acids. Trimming cost V 10 bases and J 4 bases, with 11 bases left between them. DNA of the CDR3: TGCGCCTCCCTTAGGGGCACTGAAGCTTTCTTT. Its protein product is CASLRGTEAFF.

The rearrangement joins TRBV30 to TRBJ2-3; 7 bases map to TRBD2. The germline CDR1 and CDR2 sequences are GTSNPN and SVGIG (reference sequence). J was trimmed by 5 bases and V by 3 bases; bases with no gene match: 8. The CDR3 length is 14 residues. DNA of the CDR3: TGTGCCTGGAGCATCGGGGGGATGGGAGATACGCAGTATTTT. This translates into CAWSIGGMGDTQYF. Supplemented by reference TRBV30 and TRBJ2-3, the full variable domain reads SQTIHQWPATLVQPVGSPLSLECTVEGTSNPNLYWYRQAAGRGLQLLFYSVGIGQISSEVPQNLSASRPQDRQFILSSKKLLLSDSGFYLCAWSIGGMGDTQYFGPGTRLTVL.

The chain carries TRBV28 and TRBJ2-3, with 7 nucleotides matching TRBD2. Germline V gene data show CDR1 as MDHEN and CDR2 as SYDVKM. This CDR3 is built from 16 residues. Trimming at V came to 6 bases and at J to 1 base, leaving 10 bases not matched to a gene. CDR3 DNA: TGTGCCAGCAGCTCAGGGTCTACTAGCGGCACAGATACGCAGTATTTT. As protein: CASSSGSTSGTDTQYF.

The CDR3 bases are TGCGCCAGCAGGCGGGGACAGGGGTCCCTCTACGAGCAGTACTTC. This encodes CASRRGQGSLYEQYF. The J gene is TRBJ2-7, the V gene TRBV5-1; the match to TRBD1 covers 10 bases. Germline trimming cut 5 bases from V and 3 bases from J; bases unmatched to any gene: 8. Germline-derived CDR1 and CDR2 are SGHRS and YFSETQ. This CDR3 spans 15 amino acids. Variable domain in full (rest from reference TRBV5-1 and TRBJ2-7): KAGVTQTPRYLIKTRGQQVTLSCSPISGHRSVSWYQQTPGQGLQFLFEYFSETQRNKGNFPGRFSGRQFSNSRSEMNVSTLELGDSALYLCASRRGQGSLYEQYFGPGTRLTVT.

This clone was seen once. V and J are TRBV13 and TRBJ1-6; 11 positions agree with TRBD1. Per the germline V gene, CDR1 is PRHDT and CDR2 is FYEKMQ (reference sequence). This CDR3 has 19 residues. The V and J ends lost 0 bases and 6 bases, in that order; junction bases with no gene match: 10. The DNA for the CDR3 is TGTGCCAGCAGCTTAGGTGTGGACAGGGGGCTCGGGGGTAATTCACCCCTCCACTTT. Translated, it gives CASSLGVDRGLGGNSPLHF. Drawing the rest from reference TRBV13 and TRBJ1-6, the complete variable domain is AAGVIQSPRHLIKEKRETATLKCYPIPRHDTVYWYQQGPGQDPQFLISFYEKMQSDKGSIPDRFSAQQFSDYHSELNMSSLELGDSALYFCASSLGVDRGLGGNSPLHFGNGTRLTVT.

The J gene is TRBJ2-1, the V gene TRBV2; 7 positions match TRBD1. Germline-derived CDR1 and CDR2 are SNHLY and FYNNEI. CDR3 length equals 15 residues. V trimming: 1 base; J trimming: 4 bases; junction bases outside the gene matches: 4. CDR3 amino acids: CASSEGEGAYNEQFF. CDR3 DNA: TGTGCCAGCAGTGAAGGAGAGGGGGCGTACAATGAGCAGTTCTTC.

CDR3 nucleotides: TGTGCTAGTGGTCCACAGCGACTAGCGGGAGAAGAGCAGTACTTC. This gives the protein CASGPQRLAGEEQYF. The rearrangement uses TRBV12-5 and TRBJ2-7; TRBD2 matches 12 bases. Trimming removed 5 bases from V and 7 bases from J; junction bases left unmatched: 9. The CDR3 is 15 residues long. Germline V lookup: CDR1 LGHNT, CDR2 FRNRAP.

The chain uses TRBV6-6 and TRBJ1-1; D is unresolved. Trimming removed 5 bases at V and 0 bases at J, with 10 bases between. Germline lookup yields CDR1 MNHNY and CDR2 SVGAGI (reference sequence). This CDR3 region has 14 residues. The chain's CDR3 is CASSTRIMNTEAFF. The CDR3 DNA reads TGTGCCAGCAGTACCAGGATTATGAACACTGAAGCTTTCTTT.

The V gene is TRBV7-9, the J gene TRBJ1-6; D is undetermined. The CDR3 totals 14 residues. Trimming stripped 2 bases from V and 5 bases from J, with 7 bases between. CDR1 SEHNR and CDR2 FQNEAQ come from the germline V gene (reference sequence). The CDR3 nucleotides are TGTGCCAGCAGCTTAAGGAGGAATAATTCACCCCTCCACTTT. This translates into CASSLRRNNSPLHF.

This sequence joins TRBV14 and TRBJ2-3, with a tentative D call TRBD2 (5 bases). The CDR3 has 16 residues. Germline assignment: CDR1 SGHDN and CDR2 FVKESK. Trimming removed 5 bases at V and 8 bases at J, with 23 bases between. CDR3 loop: CASSVEVGTGGGTQYF. Here the CDR3 DNA reads TGTGCCAGCAGCGTCGAGGTGGGAACTGGAGGTGGTACGCAGTATTTT.

A few counts support this clone. The CDR3 nucleotides read TGTGCCAGCAGCCAATCCCCTAGAGGGGGTGGCACAGATACGCAGTATTTT. Protein product: CASSQSPRGGGTDTQYF. The V and J genes are TRBV4-2 and TRBJ2-3; a weak D match, TRBD1 (6 bases). Per germline, CDR1 LGHNA and CDR2 YNFKEQ. This CDR3 region has 17 residues. V lost 2 bases and J lost 1, with 16 bases in between.

This sequence joins TRBV30 and TRBJ1-6; 8 bases agree with TRBD1. This CDR3 spans 13 amino acids. The junction had 5 bases not matched to a gene; V was cut back by 5 bases and J by 8 bases. Germline V lookup: CDR1 GTSNPN, CDR2 SVGIG (reference sequence). DNA of the CDR3: TGTGCCTGGGCGGCACAGGGGGATTCACCCCTCCACTTT. Translating it yields CAWAAQGDSPLHF. The whole variable domain, remainder taken from reference TRBV30 and TRBJ1-6, is SQTIHQWPATLVQPVGSPLSLECTVEGTSNPNLYWYRQAAGRGLQLLFYSVGIGQISSEVPQNLSASRPQDRQFILSSKKLLLSDSGFYLCAWAAQGDSPLHFGNGTRLTVT.

This chain joins TRBV5-1 and TRBJ1-2, with D possibly matching TRBD1 (6 bases). CDR3 length: 16 residues. Per germline, CDR1 SGHRS and CDR2 YFSETQ. Trimming stripped 0 bases from V and 11 bases from J, with 23 bases between. The CDR3 sequence is CASSLAPQGHEWWYTF. The CDR3 nucleotides read TGCGCCAGCAGCTTGGCGCCCCAGGGGCATGAATGGTGGTACACCTTC.

A note on this clone: In the same sample, other DNA sequences code for this CDR3. The V and J genes are TRBV5-1 and TRBJ2-7; D possibly corresponds to TRBD2 (7 bases). CDR1 and CDR2 from the germline V gene are SGHRS and YFSETQ. This CDR3 is 13 amino acids long. V lost 4 bases, J lost 2 bases, and 10 bases lay in between. The CDR3 loop reads CASSRGGTYEQYF. In DNA, the CDR3 is TGCGCCAGCAGCAGGGGGGGTACCTACGAGCAGTACTTC.

The chain links TRBV4-1 to TRBJ2-7, with 7 bases matching TRBD1. The V segment lost 3 bases and the J segment 2 bases; nucleotides outside the gene matches: 7. Germline CDR1 and CDR2: MGHRA and YSYEKL. The CDR3 runs 15 residues. CDR3 DNA: TGCGCCAGCAGCCATTCTTCTACAGGGGCCTACGAGCAGTACTTC. It yields the protein CASSHSSTGAYEQYF.

The J gene is TRBJ2-7, the V gene TRBV7-9; TRBD1 is a possible D gene (6 bases). The CDR3 runs 14 residues. Trimming cost V 2 bases and J 5 bases, with 13 bases left between them. Per the germline V gene, CDR1 is SEHNR and CDR2 is FQNEAQ (reference sequence). The CDR3 DNA sequence: TGTGCCAGCAGCTTATCAGGGGATTTCGACGAGCAGTACTTC. Translating gives CASSLSGDFDEQYF.

This chain uses TRBV29-1 with TRBJ2-3, with a possible D match to TRBD2 (7 bases). The CDR3 loop spans 13 amino acids. The V gene's germline CDR1 is SQVTM and CDR2 ANQGSEA. V lost 7 bases, J lost 4 bases, and 15 bases lay in between. This CDR3 reads CSGGRGYADTQYF. The CDR3 coding sequence is TGCAGCGGGGGGCGGGGGTATGCAGATACGCAGTATTTT.

The V gene is TRBV5-4, the J gene TRBJ1-1; no firm D call. This CDR3 is 15 amino acids long. V lost 0 bases, J lost 2 bases, and 11 bases lay in between. Germline lookup yields CDR1 SGHNT and CDR2 YYREEE (reference sequence). In nucleotides, the CDR3 is TGTGCCAGCAGCTTGGGGCGGGTTTTAAACACTGAAGCTTTCTTT. Its translation: CASSLGRVLNTEAFF.

This clone has more than one count but fewer than ten. The chain joins TRBV5-8 to TRBJ1-2; D not resolved. V lost 0 bases and J lost 0, with 9 bases in between. The CDR3 loop spans 15 amino acids. Germline lookup yields CDR1 SGHTS and CDR2 YDEGEE. The CDR3 DNA reads TGTGCCAGCAGCTTGGTAGCTACCTCTAACTATGGCTACACCTTC. This codes for CASSLVATSNYGYTF.

This clone was seen more than once but under ten times. For the CDR3, the DNA is TGTGCCAGCAGACCATACAGGGCAAGAGACACTGAAGCTTTCTTT. This translates into CASRPYRARDTEAFF. V usage is TRBV6-6 and J usage is TRBJ1-1, with D possibly TRBD1 on 6 matching bases. Germline assignment: CDR1 MNHNY and CDR2 SVGAGI (reference sequence). CDR3 size: 15 residues. Trimming removed 6 bases at V and 3 bases at J, with 17 bases between.

The gene calls are TRBV7-9 and TRBJ2-4, with D unresolved. CDR3 length: 11 residues. V was pared by 5 bases and J by 7 bases, with 6 bases between. Germline CDR1 SEHNR, CDR2 FQNEAQ (reference sequence). The CDR3 sequence: CASSKANIQYF. CDR3 DNA: TGTGCCAGCAGCAAAGCGAACATTCAGTACTTC.

The chain is built from TRBV7-8 and TRBJ2-4, with a possible D match to TRBD2 (5 bases). The length of the CDR3 is 17 residues. V was cut by 2 bases and J by 3 bases, with 17 bases left in between. Germline V CDR1 and CDR2: SGHVS, FQNEAQ. CDR3 coding DNA: TGTGCCAGCAGCTTATCCCGAGCCGGGGTCGGCAAAAACATTCAGTACTTC. It encodes CASSLSRAGVGKNIQYF.

This sequence joins TRBV7-9 and TRBJ1-5; 8 bases map to TRBD1. V lost 4 bases and J lost 7; bases outside the gene matches: 9. This CDR3 has 15 residues. Germline assignment: CDR1 SEHNR and CDR2 FQNEAQ (reference sequence). The CDR3 protein is CASSSGQGVLQPQHF. As DNA, the CDR3 is TGTGCCAGCAGCTCTGGACAGGGCGTATTACAGCCCCAGCATTTT.

The sample holds a few counts of this clone. The CDR3 sequence is CASGHQTGPYEQYF. The CDR3 DNA follows: TGTGCCAGCGGCCACCAAACAGGGCCCTACGAGCAGTACTTC. The gene calls are TRBV6-1 and TRBJ2-7, with D perhaps matching TRBD1 (6 bases). Germline CDR1 reads MNHNS; CDR2 reads SASEGT. The V gene lost 8 bases and the J gene lost 2 bases, with 16 bases spanning the gap. The CDR3 totals 14 residues.